The 6 T cell receptor beta chains listed next were all sequenced from one sample in a study of control samples from healthy donors and cancer patients (dated by TCRdb to the early 2020s). To prepare the library, the immunoSEQ multiplex PCR assay was applied. TCRdb's version of the immuneACCESS table is confined to in-frame rearrangements and falls short of the full clone set. An unresolved V gene accounts for under half of the shortfall where checked; the remainder is of unknown origin. This sample comprises approximately 83,000 clones, more than 80% of them detected only once. Of the sample, over 1.3% falls within the top ten clones. Sequencing was done on a sample of blood. Receptor source: a woman aged 25 to 39 in good health.

CDR3 in amino acids: CASSQGRAYGYTF. The CDR3 nucleotides are TGTGCCAGCAGCCAAGGACGGGCATATGGCTACACCTTC. The V call is TRBV3-1 (or the pseudogene TRBV3-2), the J call TRBJ1-2; D gene unclear. This CDR3 is 13 amino acids long. Trimming pared 1 base from V and 5 bases from J, leaving 8 bases between. Per the germline V gene, CDR1 is LGHDT and CDR2 is YNNKEL (reference sequence).

The chain recombines TRBV6-5 with TRBJ2-7; 10 bases line up with TRBD1. Unmatched junction bases numbered 4, after V lost 5 bases and J lost 3 bases. CDR1 and CDR2 (germline): MNHEY, SVGAGI. This CDR3 is 14 amino acids long. CDR3 in DNA: TGTGCCAGCAGTAAGGGACAGGGGATCTACGAGCAGTACTTC. Protein sequence: CASSKGQGIYEQYF.

The chain joins TRBV19 to TRBJ2-6, with no clear D. Per the germline V gene, CDR1 is LNHDA and CDR2 is SQIVND (reference sequence). V was shortened by 7 bases and J by 1 base, with 14 bases between the two germline ends. This CDR3 is 16 amino acids long. The CDR3 coding sequence is TGTGCCAGTACCGTCAACGCTTTTTCTGGGGCCAACGTCCTGACTTTC. Amino acids: CASTVNAFSGANVLTF.

The CDR3 spells CASSRGPDRLYF. The CDR3 DNA reads TGTGCCAGCAGCCGAGGGCCCGACAGGCTGTACTTC. The rearrangement joins TRBV13 to TRBJ2-5; TRBD1 might be the D (6 bases). The length of the CDR3 is 12 residues. Trimming removed 5 bases at V and 13 bases at J, with 17 bases between. Germline assignment: CDR1 PRHDT and CDR2 FYEKMQ (reference sequence).

The chain recombines TRBV5-1 with TRBJ1-2; perhaps TRBD1 as D (6 bases). This CDR3 comprises 14 residues. V shed 4 bases and J shed 0 bases, with 10 bases lying between them. Germline V lookup: CDR1 SGHRS, CDR2 YFSETQ. The DNA for the CDR3 is TGCGCCAGCAGCGCGACAGGAGCTAACTATGGCTACACCTTC. Protein: CASSATGANYGYTF.

The J gene is TRBJ2-3, the V gene TRBV12-5, with 7 bases lining up with TRBD2. From germline, CDR1 is LGHNT and CDR2 FRNRAP. The CDR3 is 17 residues long. V was clipped by 6 bases and J by 3 bases; unmatched bases: 15. The CDR3 sequence: CASGKNLAGARTDTQYF. CDR3 nucleotide sequence: TGTGCTAGTGGCAAAAACTTGGCGGGAGCAAGGACAGATACGCAGTATTTT.